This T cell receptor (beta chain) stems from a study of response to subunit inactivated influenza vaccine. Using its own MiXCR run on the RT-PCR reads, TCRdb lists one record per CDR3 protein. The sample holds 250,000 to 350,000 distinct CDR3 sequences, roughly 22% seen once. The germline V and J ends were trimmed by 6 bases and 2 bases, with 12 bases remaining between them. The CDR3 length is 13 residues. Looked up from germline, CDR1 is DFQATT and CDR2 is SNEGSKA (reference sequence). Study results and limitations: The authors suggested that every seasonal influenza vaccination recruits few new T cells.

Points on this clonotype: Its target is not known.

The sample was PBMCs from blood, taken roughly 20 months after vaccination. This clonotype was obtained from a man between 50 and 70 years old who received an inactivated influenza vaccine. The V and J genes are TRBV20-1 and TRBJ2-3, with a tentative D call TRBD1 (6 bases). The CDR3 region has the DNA TGCAGTGCCTGGGGGCAAACCACAGATACGCAGTATTTT. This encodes CSAWGQTTDTQYF.